One and the same sample provided the 26 T cell receptor beta chains below, sequenced in a study of shared clonotypes between healthy human individuals. Naive CD8 isolation took CD45RO-negative cells positively selected for CCR7 and excluded terminally differentiated effector memory CD45RA+ cells. TCRdb's copy holds only in-frame clones and misses some; the assay was immunoSEQ multiplex PCR. The table has around 560,000 clones, roughly 95% seen once. The source material was naive CD8+ T cells sorted from blood. Receptor source: a woman in her twenties or thirties in good health.

The rearrangement links TRBV6-1 to TRBJ1-2; maybe TRBD1 (5 bases). Trimming took 6 bases from V and 3 from J, leaving 11 bases between them. The CDR3 is made up of 13 amino acids. CDR1 is MNHNS and CDR2 is SASEGT in the germline V gene. The CDR3 DNA reads as TGTGCCAGCAGCGATTGGGACTACTATGGCTACACCTTC. Translating gives CASSDWDYYGYTF.

V and J are TRBV6-4 and TRBJ1-1; possibly TRBD1 for D (5 bases). The CDR3 is made up of 15 amino acids. Germline CDR1 reads MRHNA; CDR2 reads SNTAGT. Trimming took off 3 bases at V and 3 bases at J, with 14 bases between the two ends. CDR3 coding DNA: TGTGCCAGCAGTGAATCGAGGAGAGGGGACACTGAAGCTTTCTTT. Translated: CASSESRRGDTEAFF.

This clone was counted only a few times. This chain links TRBV5-6 with TRBJ1-5, with a tentative D call TRBD1 (5 bases). From germline, CDR1 is SGHDT and CDR2 YYEEEE. Trimming took 1 base from V and 2 from J, leaving 10 bases between them. The CDR3 length is 15 residues. The CDR3 sequence is CASSLSGMGNQPQHF. Here the CDR3 DNA reads TGTGCCAGCAGCTTGTCAGGGATGGGCAATCAGCCCCAGCATTTT. Filled out from reference TRBV5-6 and TRBJ1-5, the complete variable domain reads DAGVTQSPTHLIKTRGQQVTLRCSPKSGHDTVSWYQQALGQGPQFIFQYYEEEERQRGNFPDRFSGHQFPNYSSELNVNALLLGDSALYLCASSLSGMGNQPQHFGDGTRLSIL.

The chain recombines TRBV14 with TRBJ2-3, with TRBD2 matching 9 bases. V lost 3 bases and J lost 1; bases outside the gene matches: 8. This CDR3 contains 17 residues. CDR1 is SGHDN, CDR2 FVKESK, per germline. In nucleotides, the CDR3 is TGTGCCAGCAGCCAGTTAGCGGGAGAGTCTGGCACAGATACGCAGTATTTT. This translates into CASSQLAGESGTDTQYF. Looking up the rest from reference TRBV14 and TRBJ2-3 gives the full variable domain: EAGVTQFPSHSVIEKGQTVTLRCDPISGHDNLYWYRRVMGKEIKFLLHFVKESKQDESGMPNNRFLAERTGGTYSTLKVQPAELEDSGVYFCASSQLAGESGTDTQYFGPGTRLTVL.

This clone was seen only a few times. V usage is TRBV27 and J usage is TRBJ2-7; 12 bases line up with TRBD1. The CDR3 length is 13 residues. In germline, CDR1 is MNHEY, CDR2 SMNVEV (reference sequence). V lost 8 bases and J lost 6; bases outside the gene matches: 5. This chain's CDR3 is CASWDRGHFEQYF. The CDR3 DNA is TGTGCCAGCTGGGACAGGGGGCACTTCGAGCAGTACTTC.

The rearrangement joins TRBV27 to TRBJ1-2, with a tentative D call TRBD1 (5 bases). This CDR3 has 15 residues. Per germline, CDR1 MNHEY and CDR2 SMNVEV (reference sequence). Trimming removed 4 bases at V and 8 bases at J, with 20 bases between. CDR3 sequence: CASSSGVPKGIGYTF. In nucleotides, the CDR3 is TGTGCCAGCAGTTCTGGGGTCCCGAAGGGGATCGGCTACACCTTC.

J is TRBJ1-5 and V is TRBV27; 8 bases are a match to TRBD1. CDR1 and CDR2 from the germline V gene are MNHEY and SMNVEV (reference sequence). The CDR3 contains 15 residues. The J segment lost 15 bases and the V segment lost 5 bases, leaving 18 bases of the junction unmatched. The CDR3 here is CASSPSGQGANKRHF. CDR3 nucleotides: TGTGCCAGCAGTCCCAGCGGGCAGGGGGCGAACAAAAGGCATTTT.

This clone appeared a few times. The chain recombines TRBV7-8 with TRBJ2-2; tentatively, D is TRBD2 (6 bases). The CDR3 loop spans 15 amino acids. Germline values: CDR1 SGHVS, CDR2 FQNEAQ. Trimming took 4 bases from V and 1 from J, leaving 10 bases between them. CDR3 bases: TGTGCCAGCAGCTCCAGACTAGGGAACACCGGGGAGCTGTTTTTT. Translating gives CASSSRLGNTGELFF. Full variable domain (outside the CDR3, taken from reference TRBV7-8 and TRBJ2-2): GAGVSQSPRYKVAKRGQDVALRCDPISGHVSLFWYQQALGQGPEFLTYFQNEAQLDKSGLPSDRFFAERPEGSVSTLKIQRTQQEDSAVYLCASSSRLGNTGELFFGEGSRLTVL.

The rearrangement joins TRBV28 to TRBJ2-7; D might be TRBD1 (5 bases). The ends were cut back, 3 bases at V and 0 bases at J, with 12 bases in the middle. Germline CDR1 reads MDHEN; CDR2 reads SYDVKM. CDR3 size: 15 residues. CDR3 nucleotide sequence: TGTGCCAGCAGTTTGCGGCAGGGCGTCTCCTACGAGCAGTACTTC. Translation gives CASSLRQGVSYEQYF.

This chain connects TRBV7-8 to TRBJ2-7; 9 bases are shared with TRBD1. Trimming cost V 3 bases and J 5 bases; bases outside gene matches: 8. Germline V gene sequence: CDR1 SGHVS, CDR2 FQNEAQ. The length of the CDR3 is 15 residues. In DNA, the CDR3 is TGTGCCAGCAGCTTGGGACAGGGATCCGTCCACGAGCAGTACTTC. Translation gives CASSLGQGSVHEQYF.

The genes are TRBV5-1 and TRBJ2-1; no firm D call. Germline values: CDR1 SGHRS, CDR2 YFSETQ. The CDR3 is 17 residues long. The V end lost 5 bases, the J end lost 0 bases, and 18 bases lay between the germline ends. This CDR3 is CASRRSAGISSYNEQFF. The CDR3 nucleotides read TGCGCCAGCAGGCGCTCCGCTGGTATTAGCTCCTACAATGAGCAGTTCTTC. The full variable domain, with the rest looked up from reference TRBV5-1 and TRBJ2-1, is KAGVTQTPRYLIKTRGQQVTLSCSPISGHRSVSWYQQTPGQGLQFLFEYFSETQRNKGNFPGRFSGRQFSNSRSEMNVSTLELGDSALYLCASRRSAGISSYNEQFFGPGTRLTVL.

The chain uses TRBV2 and TRBJ1-5; a weak D match, TRBD1 (6 bases). V dropped 7 bases and J dropped 3 bases, with 16 bases sitting between them. The CDR3 is 15 amino acids. The germline V gene has CDR1 SNHLY and CDR2 FYNNEI. The CDR3 DNA is TGTGCCAGCACCCCGAGGGGGGGGCTCAATCAGCCCCAGCATTTT. Protein sequence: CASTPRGGLNQPQHF.

This chain connects TRBV19 to TRBJ1-1; 7 positions match TRBD1. The CDR3 is 14 amino acids. J was trimmed by 1 base and V by 3 bases; bases with no gene match: 2. Germline CDR1 and CDR2: LNHDA and SQIVND (reference sequence). The CDR3 nucleotides read TGTGCCAGTAGTATTTGGACAGGGAACACTGAAGCTTTCTTT. Translation gives CASSIWTGNTEAFF.

The chain is built from TRBV28 and TRBJ2-7; no firm D call. Trimming shortened V by 1 base and J by 5 bases, and 12 bases separated the two germline ends. CDR1 and CDR2 (germline): MDHEN, SYDVKM. This CDR3 spans 14 amino acids. The CDR3 DNA is TGTGCCAGCAGTTTATTAGGCAGTCTCCACGAGCAGTACTTC. Translated, it gives CASSLLGSLHEQYF.

The chain carries TRBV4-2 and TRBJ2-7; D gene unclear. The V end was cut by 1 base, the J end by 2 bases, with 12 bases between. The germline V gene has CDR1 LGHNA and CDR2 YNFKEQ. The CDR3 sequence is 15 residues long. CDR3 DNA: TGTGCCAGCAGCCAAGGTCTGGCAAGTACCTACGAGCAGTACTTC. This gives the protein CASSQGLASTYEQYF.

The chain carries TRBV6-1 and TRBJ1-5; weak D call: TRBD1 (6 bases). Trimming left V 8 bases short and J 2 bases short, with 13 bases between. CDR1 and CDR2 (germline): MNHNS, SASEGT. This CDR3 contains 14 residues. The DNA of the CDR3 is TGTGCCAGCGGGTCAGGGGTGGGCAATCAGCCCCAGCATTTT. This gives the protein CASGSGVGNQPQHF.

This sequence joins TRBV30 and TRBJ1-1; a weak D match, TRBD1 (6 bases). The germline gives CDR1 GTSNPN, CDR2 SVGIG (reference sequence). Trimming left V 1 base short and J 3 bases short, with 18 bases between. The CDR3 runs 16 residues. CDR3 region: CAWSGERGAMDTEAFF. The CDR3 nucleotides read TGTGCCTGGAGTGGCGAACGGGGGGCAATGGACACTGAAGCTTTCTTT.

The rearrangement links TRBV28 to TRBJ2-7; D possibly corresponds to TRBD1 (6 bases). Germline loops: CDR1 MDHEN, CDR2 SYDVKM. The CDR3 loop spans 14 amino acids. The V end was cut by 0 bases, the J end by 2 bases, with 8 bases between. CDR3 residues: CASSLWGQAYEQYF. Here the CDR3 DNA reads TGTGCCAGCAGTTTATGGGGACAAGCCTACGAGCAGTACTTC.

V is TRBV30 and J is TRBJ2-5, with D hard to call. The end of the DNA fits TRBJ2-7 better, so the J call may be wrong. The length of the CDR3 is 12 residues. Germline CDR1 is GTSNPN and CDR2 is SVGIG (reference sequence). CDR3 region: CAWILLPGEQYF. The CDR3 nucleotides are TGTGCCTGGATACTTCTTCCGGGCGAGCAGTACTTC.

The gene calls are TRBV2 and TRBJ1-5, with D uncertain. The germline CDR1 and CDR2 sequences are SNHLY and FYNNEI. This CDR3 has 16 amino acids. V lost 3 bases to trimming and J lost 0 bases, with 12 bases between them. CDR3 bases: TGTGCCAGCAGTGACGGACCGATCTATAGCAATCAGCCCCAGCATTTT. Its translation: CASSDGPIYSNQPQHF.

V gene TRBV5-1 combines with J gene TRBJ1-1, with 7 bases that match TRBD1. Germline assignment: CDR1 SGHRS and CDR2 YFSETQ. Trimming removed 4 bases from V and 7 bases from J; junction bases left unmatched: 16. This CDR3 comprises 16 residues. The CDR3 sequence: CASSHTEDREGGEAFF. The CDR3 coding sequence is TGCGCCAGCAGCCACACGGAAGACAGGGAGGGGGGTGAAGCTTTCTTT.

The chain has TRBV29-1 and TRBJ2-1, with D maybe TRBD1 (5 bases). Trimming removed 7 bases from V and 8 bases from J, with 18 bases in between. This CDR3 has 13 amino acids. Germline V lookup: CDR1 SQVTM, CDR2 ANQGSEA. As DNA, the CDR3 is TGCAGCGCTCATACCGACAGTCCCTATGAGCAGTTCTTC. Amino acid sequence: CSAHTDSPYEQFF.

This clone was observed once. V and J are TRBV7-9 and TRBJ1-1; D is ambiguous. CDR1 SEHNR and CDR2 FQNEAQ come from the germline V gene (reference sequence). CDR3 length: 13 residues. Trimming stripped 5 bases from V and 0 bases from J, with 7 bases between. This CDR3 is CASSTTLNTEAFF. The CDR3 coding sequence is TGTGCCAGCAGCACGACCCTGAACACTGAAGCTTTCTTT.

The CDR3 sequence: CASSALGTGLGYTF. DNA of the CDR3: TGTGCCAGCAGCGCCTTAGGTACCGGACTCGGCTACACCTTC. The chain has TRBV27 and TRBJ1-2; no definite D call. This CDR3 spans 14 amino acids. V lost 6 bases and J lost 8, with 19 bases in between. Per germline, CDR1 MNHEY and CDR2 SMNVEV (reference sequence).

This clone was recorded once. The chain has TRBV19 and TRBJ2-3; D may be TRBD1 or TRBD2 (5 bases each). The CDR3 consists of 14 residues. The V end lost 2 bases, the J end lost 5 bases, and 11 bases lay between the germline ends. Germline V CDR1 and CDR2: LNHDA, SQIVND (reference sequence). The DNA of the CDR3 is TGTGCCAGTAGTATAAAGAGGGACCGAGATACGCAGTATTTT. Amino acid sequence: CASSIKRDRDTQYF.

The chain employs TRBV27 and TRBJ2-7; 8 bases match TRBD2. Germline trimming cut 0 bases from V and 2 bases from J; bases unmatched to any gene: 6. This CDR3 has 16 amino acids. Per the germline V gene, CDR1 is MNHEY and CDR2 is SMNVEV (reference sequence). The CDR3 nucleotides are TGTGCCAGCAGTTTATCCGCGGGGGGCGGCACCTACGAGCAGTACTTC. It codes for CASSLSAGGGTYEQYF.